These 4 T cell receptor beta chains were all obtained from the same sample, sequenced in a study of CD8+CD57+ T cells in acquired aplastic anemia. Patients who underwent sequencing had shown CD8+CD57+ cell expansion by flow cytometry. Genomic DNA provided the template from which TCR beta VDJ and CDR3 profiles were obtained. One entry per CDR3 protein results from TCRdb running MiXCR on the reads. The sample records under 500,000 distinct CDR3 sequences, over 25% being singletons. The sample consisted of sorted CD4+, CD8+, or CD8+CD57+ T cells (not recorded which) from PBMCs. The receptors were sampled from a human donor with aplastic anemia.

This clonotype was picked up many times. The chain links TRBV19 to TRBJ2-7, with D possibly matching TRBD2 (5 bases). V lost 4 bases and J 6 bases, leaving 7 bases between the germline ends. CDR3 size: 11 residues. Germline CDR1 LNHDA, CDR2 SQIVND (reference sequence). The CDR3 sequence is CASSTGIEQYF. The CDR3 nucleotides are TGTGCCAGTAGTACGGGGATCGAGCAGTACTTC.

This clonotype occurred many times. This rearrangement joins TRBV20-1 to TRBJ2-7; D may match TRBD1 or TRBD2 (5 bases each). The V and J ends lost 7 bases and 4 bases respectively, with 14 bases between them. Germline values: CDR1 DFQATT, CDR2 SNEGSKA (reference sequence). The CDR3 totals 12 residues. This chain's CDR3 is CSGEGQPYEQYF. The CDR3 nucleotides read TGCAGTGGCGAGGGGCAGCCTTACGAGCAGTACTTC.

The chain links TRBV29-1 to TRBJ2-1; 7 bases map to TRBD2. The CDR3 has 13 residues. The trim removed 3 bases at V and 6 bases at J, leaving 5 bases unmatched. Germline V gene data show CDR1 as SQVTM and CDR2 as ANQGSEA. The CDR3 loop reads CSVERQRGNEQFF. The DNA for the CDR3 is TGCAGCGTTGAGAGGCAGCGGGGCAATGAGCAGTTCTTC.

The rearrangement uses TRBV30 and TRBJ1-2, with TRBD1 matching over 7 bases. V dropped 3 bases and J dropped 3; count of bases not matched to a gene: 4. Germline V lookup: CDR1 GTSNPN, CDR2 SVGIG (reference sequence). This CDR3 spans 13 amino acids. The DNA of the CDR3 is TGTGCCTGGAGGATACAGGGGCACTATGGCTACACCTTC. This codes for CAWRIQGHYGYTF.